This TCR beta chain was captured in a study of blood T cell repertoires in COVID-19. Study overall: The study drew acute and convalescent COVID-19 samples from the United States, Italy and Spain. The analysed material was cDNA or gDNA that came from T cells, B-cell-depleted T cells, or PBMCs.

Germline-derived CDR1 and CDR2 are SGHTA and FQGNSA. V gave up 5 bases and J gave up 1 base, with 18 bases separating them. The CDR3 length is 17 residues. Per the original methods: The authors estimated nucleated cell counts from reference gene primer amplification. Profiled with immunoSEQ multiplex PCR; TCRdb holds only in-frame clones, not every one. The D gene and trimming were derived from the DNA, and the V and J assignments and clone size from that table. The profile covers some 250,000 clones, with more than 65% appearing a single time and roughly 3.1% taken by the ten largest. The chain carries TRBV7-2 and TRBJ1-5, with a tentative D call TRBD1 (6 bases). The sample comprised peripheral blood. The clonotype originates from a woman aged 18-29 years with acute or convalescent COVID-19. CDR3 sequence reads: CASSDPGGWVSNQPQHF. CDR3 coding DNA: TGTGCCAGCAGCGACCCGGGGGGCTGGGTGAGCAATCAGCCCCAGCATTTT.